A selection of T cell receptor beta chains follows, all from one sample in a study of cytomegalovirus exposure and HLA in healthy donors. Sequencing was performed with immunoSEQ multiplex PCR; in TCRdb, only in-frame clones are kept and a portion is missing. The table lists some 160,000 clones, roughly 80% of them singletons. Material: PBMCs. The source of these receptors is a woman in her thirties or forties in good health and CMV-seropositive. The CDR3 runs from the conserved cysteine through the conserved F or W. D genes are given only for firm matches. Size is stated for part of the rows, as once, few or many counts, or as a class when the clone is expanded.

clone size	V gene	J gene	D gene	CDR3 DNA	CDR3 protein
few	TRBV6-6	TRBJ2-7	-	TGTGCCAGCAGTTCGCCCCGGACAGAGAGCTCCTACGAGCAGTACTTC	CASSSPRTESSYEQYF
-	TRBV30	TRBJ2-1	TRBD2	TGTGCCTGGAGGTCCCGGGCGGGGGGCTATGAGCAGTTCTTC	CAWRSRAGGYEQFF
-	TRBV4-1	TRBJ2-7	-	TGCGCCAGCAGCCAACTGACACGGCACGAGCAGTACTTC	CASSQLTRHEQYF
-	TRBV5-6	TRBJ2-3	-	TGTGCCAGCAGCTTGATTGGGTCGACTACCCCAGATACGCAGTATTTT	CASSLIGSTTPDTQYF
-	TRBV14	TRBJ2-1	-	TGTGCCAGCAGCCCGGACTCTAGCTCCTACAATGAGCAGTTCTTC	CASSPDSSSYNEQFF
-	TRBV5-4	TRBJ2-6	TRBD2	TGTGCCAGCAGCTTGGCCCTAGCGGAGACCGCCTACTCTGGGGCCAACGTCCTGACTTTC	CASSLALAETAYSGANVLTF
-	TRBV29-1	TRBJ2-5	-	TGCAGCGTTTCGCTTAGCAGACAAGAGACCCAGTACTTC	CSVSLSRQETQYF
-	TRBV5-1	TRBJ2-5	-	TGCGCCAGCAGCTTGGGACTACCTCAAGAGACCCAGTACTTC	CASSLGLPQETQYF
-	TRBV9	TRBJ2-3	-	TGTGCCAGCAGCGTAGGCACTACTAGCACAGATACGCAGTATTTT	CASSVGTTSTDTQYF
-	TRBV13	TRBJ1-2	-	TGTGCCAGCAGCTTAGGGACTAAGTATGGCTACACCTTC	CASSLGTKYGYTF
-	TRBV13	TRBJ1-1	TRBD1	TGTGCCAGCAGCCGATCTGCGATTTTAACAGGGGAGGAAACTGAAGCTTTCTTT	CASSRSAILTGEETEAFF
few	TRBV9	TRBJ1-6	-	TGTGCCAGCAGCTTCTCAATCGGGAAGACTGGAAATTCACCCCTCCACTTT	CASSFSIGKTGNSPLHF
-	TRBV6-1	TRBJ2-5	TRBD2	TGTGCCAGCTCGAGCCTTGGGACTAGTCACACAGTAGGGTACTTC	CASSSLGTSHTVGYF
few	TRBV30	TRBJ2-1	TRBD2	TGTGCCTGGACACTAGCGGGGGGGCCGGAGGAGCAGTTCTTC	CAWTLAGGPEEQFF
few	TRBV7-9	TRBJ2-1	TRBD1	TGTGCCAGCAGCTCCCGGGACAGGGTCCAACACAATGAGCAGTTCTTC	CASSSRDRVQHNEQFF
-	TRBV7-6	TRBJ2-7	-	TGTGCCAGCAGCTTAGCCTGGACAACTCTGTTGGGCGAGCAGTACTTC	CASSLAWTTLLGEQYF
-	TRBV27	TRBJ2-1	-	TGTGCCAGCAGTTCCGCGGGGATTCGGCAGTTCTTC	CASSSAGIRQFF
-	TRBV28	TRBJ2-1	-	TGTGCCAGCAGTGATCCAGCGGGCTCCTACAATGAGCAGTTCTTC	CASSDPAGSYNEQFF
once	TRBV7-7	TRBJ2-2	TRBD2	TGTGCTAGCAGCTTACGGGCCGGGGGGGCGGTGAACATCGGGAACACCGGGGAGCTGTTTTTT	CASSLRAGGAVNIGNTGELFF
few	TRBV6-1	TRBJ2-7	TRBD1	TGTGCCAGCAGTGAAGCAAGACAGGGGGGAGTGTACGAGCAGTACTTC	CASSEARQGGVYEQYF
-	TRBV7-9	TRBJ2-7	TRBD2	TGTGCCAGCAGCTCCGGAGTTAGCGGGGTCTACGAGCAGTACTTC	CASSSGVSGVYEQYF
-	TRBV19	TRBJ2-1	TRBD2	TGTGCCAGTAGTAGTCCGACTAGCGGCCCGACGGCGCAGTTCTTC	CASSSPTSGPTAQFF
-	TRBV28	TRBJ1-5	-	TGTGCCAGCAGACAAAAATCTCAGCCCCAGCATTTT	CASRQKSQPQHF
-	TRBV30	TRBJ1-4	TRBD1	TGTGCCTGGGAAAATGTGGACAGGTGGGGTGAAAAACTGTTTTTT	CAWENVDRWGEKLFF
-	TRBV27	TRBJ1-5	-	TGTGCCAGCAGGCTAGGGGTGAGTCAGCCCCAGCATTTT	CASRLGVSQPQHF
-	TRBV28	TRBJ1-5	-	TGTGCCAGCAGTTTAAAGCAGGGGAGCAATCAGCCCCAGCATTTT	CASSLKQGSNQPQHF
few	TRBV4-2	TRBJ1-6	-	TGTGCCAGCAGCCAAGAACAGGTCGGGTCACCCCTCCACTTT	CASSQEQVGSPLHF
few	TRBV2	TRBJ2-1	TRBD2	TGTGCCAGCAGTGAAGAGGGACTAGCGATAAATGAGCAGTTCTTC	CASSEEGLAINEQFF
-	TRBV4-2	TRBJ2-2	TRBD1	TGTGCCAGCAGCCAAGCAAGTGGGACAGTCTTCGCGAACACCGGGGAGCTGTTTTTT	CASSQASGTVFANTGELFF
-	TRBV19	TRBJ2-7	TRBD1	TGTGCCAGTAGTATAGAGTGGGACAGGGATCGGTACGAGCGGTACTTC	CASSIEWDRDRYERYF
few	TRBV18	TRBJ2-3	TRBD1	TGTGCCAGCTCACCACCGACAGGGAGAGATACGCAGTATTTT	CASSPPTGRDTQYF
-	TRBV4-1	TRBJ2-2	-	TGCGCCAGCAGCCAAGAGTCTAGCGTAAACACCGGGGAGCTGTTTTTT	CASSQESSVNTGELFF
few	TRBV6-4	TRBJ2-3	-	TGTGCCAGCAGTGAATCCGGCACAGATACGCAGTATTTT	CASSESGTDTQYF
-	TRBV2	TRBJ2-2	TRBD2	TGTGCCAGCATGGGGGGGAATACCGGGGAGCTGTTTTTT	CASMGGNTGELFF
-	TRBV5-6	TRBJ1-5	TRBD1	TGTGCCAGCAGCGCGCGGACAGGTCGTGGCCAGCCCCAGCATTTT	CASSARTGRGQPQHF
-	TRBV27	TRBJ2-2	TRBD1	TGTGCCAGCGGGGGACAGGGAATTTTCACCGGGGAGCTGTTTTTT	CASGGQGIFTGELFF
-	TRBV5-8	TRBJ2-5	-	TGTGCCAGCAGCTTAACTTACCAAGAGACCCAGTACTTC	CASSLTYQETQYF
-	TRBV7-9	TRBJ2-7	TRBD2	TGTTCCAGCAGCCGTAGCGGGAGCGACGAGCAGTACTTC	CSSSRSGSDEQYF
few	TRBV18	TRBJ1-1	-	TGTGCCAGCTCATCAGCTGCGGGTACTGAAGCTTTCTTT	CASSSAAGTEAFF
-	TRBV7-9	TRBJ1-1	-	TGTGCCAGCAGCTCCGTCCCGGGACAAATTAACACTGAAGCTTTCTTT	CASSSVPGQINTEAFF
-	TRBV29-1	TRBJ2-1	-	TGCAGCGTTGAAGGCCTGCGGCTCACCTACAATGAGCAGTTCTTC	CSVEGLRLTYNEQFF
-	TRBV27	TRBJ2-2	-	TGTGCCTCCCGGGGAACGAACACCGGGGAGCTGTTTTTT	CASRGTNTGELFF
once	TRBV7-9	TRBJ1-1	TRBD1	TGTGCCAGCAGCTTAGGATTGGGTTGGGGGGACAGGGGGCTTACTGAAGCTTTCTTT	CASSLGLGWGDRGLTEAFF
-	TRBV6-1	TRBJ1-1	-	TGTGCCAGCAGTGAACAGGGGATCACTGAAGCTTTCTTT	CASSEQGITEAFF
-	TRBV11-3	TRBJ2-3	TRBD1	TGTGCCAGCAGCAGAGGACAGGGGGCCTTCACAGATACGCAGTATTTT	CASSRGQGAFTDTQYF
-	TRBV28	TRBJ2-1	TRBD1	TGTGCCAGCAGTTTATGGGACAGGGTCGGCGATGAGCAGTTCTTC	CASSLWDRVGDEQFF
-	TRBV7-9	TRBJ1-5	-	TGTGCCAGCAGCCCCCAGGGGAGGGGCAATCAGCCCCAGCATTTT	CASSPQGRGNQPQHF
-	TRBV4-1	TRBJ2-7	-	TGCGCCAGCAGCCAAAGTCCAGGTCGACCCTACGAGCAGTACTTC	CASSQSPGRPYEQYF